A single sample is the source of the 10 T cell receptor beta chains below, sequenced in a study of cytomegalovirus exposure and HLA in healthy donors. The PCR employed 60 Vbeta primers together with 13 Jbeta primers. The data were produced by immunoSEQ multiplex PCR, yet TCRdb's version contains in-frame clones alone and is incomplete. This repertoire shows some 57,000 clones, over 60% found once; its top ten account for about 4.9%. The sequencing input was PBMCs. The receptor source for this set is a woman in her twenties or thirties in good health and CMV-seronegative.

This clone was recorded once. This sequence joins TRBV29-1 and TRBJ2-5, with 8 bases aligning to TRBD2. Judging by the DNA end, TRBJ2-7 fits better; the J call may be wrong. The CDR3 spans 15 residues. CDR1 is SQVTM, CDR2 ANQGSEA, per germline. The CDR3 nucleotides are TGCAGCGTTGGCCCCGGGAGGGAGGCAACCTACGAGCAGTACTTC. Encoded protein: CSVGPGREATYEQYF.

The chain joins TRBV9 to TRBJ2-1; 15 bases are shared with TRBD2. This CDR3 is 17 amino acids long. Looked up from germline, CDR1 is SGDLS and CDR2 is YYNGEE. With V trimmed by 3 bases and J by 8 bases, 9 bases remained unmatched. The chain's CDR3 is CASSGAPRTSGRDEQFF. The CDR3 DNA follows: TGTGCCAGCAGCGGAGCTCCCCGGACTAGCGGGAGGGATGAGCAGTTCTTC.

J is TRBJ2-2 and V is TRBV6-5; possibly TRBD2 for D (5 bases). CDR3 size: 13 residues. Trimming removed 2 bases from V and 5 bases from J, with 6 bases in between. Per the germline V gene, CDR1 is MNHEY and CDR2 is SVGAGI. CDR3: CASSYGGTGELFF. CDR3 DNA: TGTGCCAGCAGTTACGGAGGTACCGGGGAGCTGTTTTTT.

The chain couples TRBV7-2 to TRBJ1-4; 7 nucleotides line up with TRBD1. The CDR3 runs 15 residues. In germline, CDR1 is SGHTA, CDR2 FQGNSA. V lost 4 bases to trimming and J lost 5 bases; unmatched junction nucleotides: 7. The CDR3 spells CASSWGTAENEKLFF. In nucleotides, the CDR3 is TGTGCCAGCAGCTGGGGGACAGCGGAAAATGAAAAACTGTTTTTT.

Concerning this clone: Sequence at one end of the junction differs from germline and may be a read error. Other DNA sequences in this specimen translate into the identical CDR3. The V call is TRBV7-7, the J call TRBJ2-5, with 8 nucleotides matching TRBD2. Germline assignment: CDR1 SSHAT and CDR2 FNYEAQ (reference sequence). CDR3 length equals 14 residues. For the CDR3, the DNA is TGTGCTAGCAGCTTAAACGGGAGGGGTGAGACCCAGTACTTC. Translating it yields CASSLNGRGETQYF.

This rearrangement joins TRBV7-9 to TRBJ2-7; unclear D gene. CDR1 SEHNR and CDR2 FQNEAQ come from the germline V gene (reference sequence). This CDR3 is 14 amino acids long. V dropped 9 bases and J dropped 5 bases, with 20 bases sitting between them. The CDR3 loop is CASSSGLLTHEQYF. For the CDR3, the DNA is TGTGCCAGTTCCTCGGGTCTACTAACCCACGAGCAGTACTTC.

This clone came up once. J is TRBJ1-4 and V is TRBV30, with D perhaps matching TRBD1 (6 bases). The CDR3 consists of 14 residues. Trimming shortened V by 2 bases and J by 5 bases, and 12 bases separated the two germline ends. Germline CDR1 reads GTSNPN; CDR2 reads SVGIG (reference sequence). DNA for the CDR3: TGTGCCTGGAGTTTGACAACAGGGAATGAAAAACTGTTTTTT. This encodes CAWSLTTGNEKLFF.

The genes are TRBV14 and TRBJ2-7; 8 bases align to TRBD2. Trimming took 0 bases from V and 4 from J; bases not matched to a gene: 8. The CDR3 has 16 residues. Germline loops: CDR1 SGHDN, CDR2 FVKESK. DNA for the CDR3: TGTGCCAGCAGCCAAGACACTAGCGGAATCAGATACGAGCAGTACGTC. Protein product: CASSQDTSGIRYEQYV.

In this sample, this clone turned up a few times. V is TRBV19 and J is TRBJ1-2, with 7 bases matching TRBD1. The CDR3 has 13 amino acids. CDR1 and CDR2 (germline): LNHDA, SQIVND (reference sequence). V was pared by 6 bases and J by 3 bases, with 4 bases of the junction left unmatched. The CDR3 DNA follows: TGTGCCAGTAGCTTAGACAGGGACTATGGCTACACCTTC. This encodes CASSLDRDYGYTF.

This clone occurred a few times. This chain links TRBV5-6 with TRBJ2-3, with 11 bases aligning to TRBD2. The CDR3 is 16 amino acids. Germline lookup yields CDR1 SGHDT and CDR2 YYEEEE. V lost 5 bases and J lost 2; bases outside the gene matches: 7. Written as DNA, the CDR3 is TGTGCCAGCAGACCTGGACTAGCGGGTTACACAGATACGCAGTATTTT. This sequence encodes CASRPGLAGYTDTQYF.